These T cell receptor beta chains were read from a single sample in a study of OX40 agonist ivuxolimab in advanced cancers. Clones were read by immunoSEQ multiplex PCR, and TCRdb kept only the in-frame ones, dropping some. The sample lists 70,000 or so clones, 90% to 95% occurring once. The sequencing used CD4+ or CD8+ T cells sorted from blood, collected in a trial of the OX40 agonist ivuxolimab. The source of these receptors is an adult with an advanced solid tumor such as melanoma, head and neck, liver or kidney cancer. CDR3s include the opening cysteine and the closing phenylalanine or tryptophan. The D gene is left open where the match is weak. Size tells how often a clone was seen (once, few, many) or the class of an expanded clone, and some rows leave it out.

>.|.|TRBJ2-7|TRBV5-8
CASSFHGSIYEQYF
>.|.|TRBJ2-7|TRBV5-6
CASSPDHSTYEQYF
>TRBD1|.|TRBJ1-3|TRBV9
CASSLNPGGESGNTIYF
>.|.|TRBJ2-7|TRBV5-6
CASSPSSYEQYF
>.|.|TRBJ1-5|TRBV27
CASSLVAGRDDQPQHF
>TRBD1|.|TRBJ2-1|TRBV27
CASTPGTASYNEQFF
>.|.|TRBJ1-1|TRBV9
CASSSSGMGYTEAFF
>.|.|TRBJ1-5|TRBV6-5
CASSYSGEDQPQHF
>.|.|TRBJ1-3|TRBV10-2
CASSDFRSSGNTIYF
>.|.|TRBJ1-1|TRBV27
CASSLVSGYTEAFF
>TRBD1|.|TRBJ1-2|TRBV7-2
CASSKVPGQGGYGYTF
>.|.|TRBJ2-7|TRBV11-2
CASSYGPEQYF
>TRBD1|.|TRBJ1-1|TRBV7-8
CASSFGTANTEAFF
>.|.|TRBJ1-1|TRBV4-1
CASSQEPANTEAFF
>.|.|TRBJ1-5|TRBV7-6
CASSPGGGNQPQHF
>.|.|TRBJ2-1|TRBV6-1
CASRGNEQFF
>.|.|TRBJ1-1|TRBV14
CASSPRWPVGGLWSTEAFF
>.|few|TRBJ2-7|TRBV4-1
CASSQVDNSYEQYF
>TRBD1|.|TRBJ1-5|TRBV9
CASSQGGTYEPQHF
>.|.|TRBJ1-6|TRBV7-8
CASSLALPSSYNSPLHF
>TRBD2|.|TRBJ2-5|TRBV27
CASSLSFAGLAGGKTQYF
>TRBD2|.|TRBJ2-7|TRBV4-1
CASSHSGGNEQYF
>.|.|TRBJ2-7|TRBV7-9
CASSLSEYEQYF
>.|.|TRBJ2-1|TRBV27
CASSVLAGYNEQFF
>.|.|TRBJ2-3|TRBV10-3
CAIKAGENTQYF
>TRBD1|.|TRBJ2-7|TRBV5-8
CASSEDRVDYEQYF
>.|once|TRBJ2-2|TRBV18
CASSPEGYTGELFF
>.|.|TRBJ2-7|TRBV14
CASSPRVGEQYF
>TRBD1|.|TRBJ2-5|TRBV13
CASSRPGQGVREQYF
>TRBD1|.|TRBJ1-1|TRBV9
CASSVGTGDTEAFF
>TRBD1|.|TRBJ1-2|TRBV6-5
CASSYPRQGAFYGYTF
>.|.|TRBJ2-3|TRBV29-1
CSPMAGTDTQYF
>.|.|TRBJ2-7|TRBV19
CASSIGGSSYEQYF
>TRBD2|.|TRBJ2-3|TRBV11-2
CASSSTSGGAERDTQYF
>.|.|TRBJ1-1|TRBV5-8
CASSLGHVMNTEAFF
>.|.|TRBJ2-1|TRBV29-1
CSVESGFTYNEQFF
>.|few|TRBJ1-1|TRBV27
CASPRGSEAFF
>.|.|TRBJ1-2|TRBV21-1
CASRVPGYTF
>.|.|TRBJ2-7|TRBV7-9
CASSLGPLGRAF
>.|.|TRBJ1-5|TRBV7-8
CASSLALSSGVSNQPQHF
>.|medium-sized|TRBJ2-7|TRBV27
CASSYGSTNEQYF
>.|.|TRBJ1-1|TRBV6-1
CASTETVGHTEAFF
>.|.|.|TRBV15
CATSGGAAPNEQYF
>.|.|TRBJ1-3|TRBV9
CASSPGGNTIYF
>.|.|TRBJ2-5|TRBV27
CATSKLGETQYF
>.|.|TRBJ1-1|TRBV7-6
CASSSPESGNTEAFF